This entry lists 2 T cell receptor beta chains sequenced from one sample in a study of PD-1 blockade in classical Hodgkin lymphoma. Libraries were prepared by immunoSEQ multiplex PCR; TCRdb keeps only in-frame clonotypes and omits some of them. Among tens of thousands of clones listed, 88% were seen once. Each patient's relapse followed autologous stem cell transplantation, and brentuximab vedotin exposure varied. Sequenced here: peripheral blood mononuclear cells (PBMCs), sampled at baseline. The origin of the receptors is a human donor with classical Hodgkin lymphoma.

The chain employs TRBV4-2 and TRBJ1-5; possibly TRBD1 for D (6 bases). Germline CDR1 is LGHNA and CDR2 is YNFKEQ. Between the trimmed V and J ends, which lost 4 bases and 4 bases, there was a span of 14 bases. The CDR3 covers 15 residues. CDR3 DNA: TGTGCCAGCAGCCTGACCCGCAGGGGAAATCAGCCCCAGCATTTT. Amino acids: CASSLTRRGNQPQHF.

This clone appeared once. V gene TRBV6-1 combines with J gene TRBJ2-5, with 10 bases that match TRBD1. V shed 7 bases and J 4 bases; nucleotides not matched to a gene: 9. Looked up from germline, CDR1 is MNHNS and CDR2 is SASEGT. The CDR3 is made up of 15 amino acids. DNA of the CDR3: TGTGCCAGCACACAACAGACAGGGGGCGGAGAGACCCAGTACTTC. Protein: CASTQQTGGGETQYF.